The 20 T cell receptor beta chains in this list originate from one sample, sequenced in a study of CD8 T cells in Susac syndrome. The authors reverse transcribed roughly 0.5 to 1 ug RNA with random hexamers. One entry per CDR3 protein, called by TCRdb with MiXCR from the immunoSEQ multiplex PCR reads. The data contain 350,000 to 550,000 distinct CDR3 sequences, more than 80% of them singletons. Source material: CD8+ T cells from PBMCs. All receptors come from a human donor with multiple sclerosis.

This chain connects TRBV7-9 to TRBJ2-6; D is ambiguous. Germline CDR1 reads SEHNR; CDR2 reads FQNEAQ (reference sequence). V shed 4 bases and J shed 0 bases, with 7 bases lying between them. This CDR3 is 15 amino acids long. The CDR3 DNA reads TGTGCCAGCAGCTCTGTCATCTCTGGGGCCAACGTCCTGACTTTC. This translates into CASSSVISGANVLTF.

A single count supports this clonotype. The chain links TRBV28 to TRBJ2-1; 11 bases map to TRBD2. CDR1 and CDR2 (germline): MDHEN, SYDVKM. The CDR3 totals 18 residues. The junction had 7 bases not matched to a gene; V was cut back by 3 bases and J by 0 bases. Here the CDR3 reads CASSFGTSGEFSYNEQFF. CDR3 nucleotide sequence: TGTGCCAGCAGTTTCGGGACTAGCGGAGAGTTCTCCTACAATGAGCAGTTCTTC.

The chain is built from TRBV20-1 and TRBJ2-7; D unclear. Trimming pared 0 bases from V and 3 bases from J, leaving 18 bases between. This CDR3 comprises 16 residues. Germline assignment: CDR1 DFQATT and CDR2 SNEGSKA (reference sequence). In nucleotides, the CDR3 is TGCAGTGCTAGAGACCCCCTTGACCTGAGCGTCTACGAGCAGTACTTC. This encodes CSARDPLDLSVYEQYF.

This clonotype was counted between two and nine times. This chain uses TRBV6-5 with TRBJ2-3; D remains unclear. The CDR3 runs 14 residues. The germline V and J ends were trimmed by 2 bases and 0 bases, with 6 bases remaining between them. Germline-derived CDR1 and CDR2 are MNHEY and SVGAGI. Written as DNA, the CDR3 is TGTGCCAGCAGTTACAGTTCTAGCACAGATACGCAGTATTTT. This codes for CASSYSSSTDTQYF.

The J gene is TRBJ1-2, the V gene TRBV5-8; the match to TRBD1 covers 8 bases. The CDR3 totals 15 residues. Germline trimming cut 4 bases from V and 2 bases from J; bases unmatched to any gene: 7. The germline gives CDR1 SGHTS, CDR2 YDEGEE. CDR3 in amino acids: CASSPGTGFNYGYTF. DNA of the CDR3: TGTGCCAGCAGCCCCGGGACAGGATTCAACTATGGCTACACCTTC.

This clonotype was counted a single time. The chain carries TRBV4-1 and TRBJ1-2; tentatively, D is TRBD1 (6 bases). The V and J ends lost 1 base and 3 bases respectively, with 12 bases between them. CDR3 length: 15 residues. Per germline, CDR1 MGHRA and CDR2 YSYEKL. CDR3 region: CASSQGGGSYYGYTF. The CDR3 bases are TGCGCCAGCAGCCAAGGCGGGGGCAGCTACTATGGCTACACCTTC.

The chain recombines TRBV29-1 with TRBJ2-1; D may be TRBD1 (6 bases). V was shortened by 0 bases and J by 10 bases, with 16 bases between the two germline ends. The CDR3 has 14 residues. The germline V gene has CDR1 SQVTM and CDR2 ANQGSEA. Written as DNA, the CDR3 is TGCAGCGTTGAAGATCAGAACAGGGAGCAGGAGCAGTTCTTC. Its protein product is CSVEDQNREQEQFF.

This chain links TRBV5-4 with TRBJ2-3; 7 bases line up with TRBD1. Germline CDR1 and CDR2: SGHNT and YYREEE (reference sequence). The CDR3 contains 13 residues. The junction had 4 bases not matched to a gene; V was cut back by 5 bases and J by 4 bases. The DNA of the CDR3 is TGTGCCAGCAGTGGGACAGCGGCAGATACGCAGTATTTT. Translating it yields CASSGTAADTQYF. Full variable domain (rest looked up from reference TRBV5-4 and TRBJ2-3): ETGVTQSPTHLIKTRGQQVTLRCSSQSGHNTVSWYQQALGQGPQFIFQYYREEENGRGNFPPRFSGLQFPNYSSELNVNALELDDSALYLCASSGTAADTQYFGPGTRLTVL.

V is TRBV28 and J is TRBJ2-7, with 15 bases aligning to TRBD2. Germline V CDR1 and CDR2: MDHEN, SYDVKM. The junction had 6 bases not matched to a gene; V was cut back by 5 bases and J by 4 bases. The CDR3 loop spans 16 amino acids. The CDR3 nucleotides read TGTGCCAGCAGTCTACTTGGACTAGCGGGAGGGTACGAGCAGTACTTC. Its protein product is CASSLLGLAGGYEQYF.

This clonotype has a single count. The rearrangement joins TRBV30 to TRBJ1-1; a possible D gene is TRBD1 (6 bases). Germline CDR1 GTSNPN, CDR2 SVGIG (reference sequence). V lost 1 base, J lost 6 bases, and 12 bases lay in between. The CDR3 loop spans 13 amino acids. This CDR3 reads CAWSAQGTAEAFF. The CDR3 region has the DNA TGTGCCTGGAGTGCACAGGGTACCGCTGAAGCTTTCTTT.

The CDR3 protein is CASSHGSGGETQYF. The CDR3 DNA follows: TGCGCCAGCAGCCACGGCAGCGGGGGGGAGACCCAGTACTTC. V usage is TRBV4-1 and J usage is TRBJ2-5, with TRBD2 identical over 9 bases. Germline lookup yields CDR1 MGHRA and CDR2 YSYEKL. Trimming cost V 3 bases and J 5 bases; bases outside gene matches: 4. The CDR3 totals 14 residues.

The CDR3 region is CAWSAPTFTANTEAFF. The CDR3 nucleotides are TGTGCCTGGAGTGCCCCAACCTTTACTGCGAACACTGAAGCTTTCTTT. The chain recombines TRBV30 with TRBJ1-1; D gene uncertain. The CDR3 consists of 16 residues. Trimming removed 1 base at V and 1 base at J, with 16 bases between. The germline CDR1 and CDR2 sequences are GTSNPN and SVGIG (reference sequence).

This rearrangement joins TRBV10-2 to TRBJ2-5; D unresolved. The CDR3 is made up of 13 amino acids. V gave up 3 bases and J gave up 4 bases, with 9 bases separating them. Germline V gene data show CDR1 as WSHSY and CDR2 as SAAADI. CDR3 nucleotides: TGCGCCAGCAGTGAACCGGAGCGAGAGACCCAGTACTTC. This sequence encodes CASSEPERETQYF.

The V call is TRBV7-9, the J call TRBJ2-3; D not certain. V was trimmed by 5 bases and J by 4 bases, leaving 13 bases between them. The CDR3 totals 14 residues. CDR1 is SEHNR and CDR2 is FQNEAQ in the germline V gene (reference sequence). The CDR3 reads CASSLALRPDTQYF. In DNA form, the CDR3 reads TGTGCCAGCAGCCTGGCCCTGCGCCCAGATACGCAGTATTTT.

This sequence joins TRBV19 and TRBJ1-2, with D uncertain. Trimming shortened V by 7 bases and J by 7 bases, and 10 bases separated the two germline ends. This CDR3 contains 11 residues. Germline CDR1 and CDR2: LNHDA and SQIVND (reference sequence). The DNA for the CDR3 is TGTGCCAGTAAGGCAGACCTTGGCTACACCTTC. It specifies CASKADLGYTF.

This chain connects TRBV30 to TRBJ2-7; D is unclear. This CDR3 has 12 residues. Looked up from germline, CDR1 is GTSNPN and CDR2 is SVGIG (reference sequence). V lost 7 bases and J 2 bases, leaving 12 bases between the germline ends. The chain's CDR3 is CAYTQNTYEQYF. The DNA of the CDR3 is TGTGCCTATACACAGAATACCTACGAGCAGTACTTC. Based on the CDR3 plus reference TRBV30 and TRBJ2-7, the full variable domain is SQTIHQWPATLVQPVGSPLSLECTVEGTSNPNLYWYRQAAGRGLQLLFYSVGIGQISSEVPQNLSASRPQDRQFILSSKKLLLSDSGFYLCAYTQNTYEQYFGPGTRLTVT.

The CDR3 here is CASSLSGGGTYNEQFF. The CDR3 DNA reads TGTGCCAGCAGCCTTAGTGGCGGGGGTACCTACAATGAGCAGTTCTTC. This chain connects TRBV7-3 to TRBJ2-1, with 7 bases aligning to TRBD2. The CDR3 spans 16 residues. Germline V gives CDR1 SGHTA, CDR2 FQGTGA. J gave up 2 bases and V 5 bases, and 9 bases lay outside the gene matches.

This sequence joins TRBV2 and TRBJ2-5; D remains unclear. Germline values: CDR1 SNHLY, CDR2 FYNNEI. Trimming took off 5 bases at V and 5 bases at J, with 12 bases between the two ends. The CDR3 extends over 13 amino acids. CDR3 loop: CASSRLVVETQYF. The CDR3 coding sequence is TGTGCCAGCAGTCGGCTGGTCGTTGAGACCCAGTACTTC.

In DNA, the CDR3 is TGCGCCAGCAGCCAAGATCGGGATTTCAGTCAGCCCCAGCATTTT. This codes for CASSQDRDFSQPQHF. The genes are TRBV4-1 and TRBJ1-5; D is unresolved. Trimming stripped 0 bases from V and 6 bases from J, with 12 bases between. The CDR3 covers 15 residues. Germline CDR1 and CDR2: MGHRA and YSYEKL.

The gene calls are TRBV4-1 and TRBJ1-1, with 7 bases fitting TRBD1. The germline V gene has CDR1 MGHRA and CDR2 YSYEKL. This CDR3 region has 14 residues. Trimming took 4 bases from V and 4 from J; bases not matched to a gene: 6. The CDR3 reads CASSRQGARTEAFF. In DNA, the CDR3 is TGCGCCAGCAGCCGACAGGGAGCGCGCACTGAAGCTTTCTTT.